The text below deals with one T cell receptor beta chain. The data belong to a study of blood T cell repertoires in COVID-19. About the study: COVID-19 samples collected from the United States, Italy and Spain covered acute and convalescent phases. Sources were T cells, B-cell-depleted T cells, or PBMCs; the material itself was cDNA or gDNA.

The protocol was immunoSEQ multiplex PCR, while the TCRdb copy is restricted to in-frame clones and leaves out a portion. Seen here are 300,000 to 350,000 clones, roughly nine tenths observed once, and the top ten hold 3% to 4.5%. The CDR3 contains 15 residues. The V and J ends lost 2 bases and 7 bases, in that order; junction bases with no gene match: 9. Germline V gene sequence: CDR1 MNHEY, CDR2 SMNVEV (reference sequence). Followed longitudinally, the Seattle patients had been enrolled during active infection. The chain has TRBV27 and TRBJ1-1, with TRBD1 matching over 8 bases. The sequence came from a woman aged 55-69 years with COVID-19, enrolled during active disease. Sequenced sample: peripheral blood. CDR3 sequence: CASSLRLQGVFEAFF. The CDR3 nucleotides are TGTGCCAGCAGTTTAAGGTTACAGGGGGTATTTGAAGCTTTCTTT.